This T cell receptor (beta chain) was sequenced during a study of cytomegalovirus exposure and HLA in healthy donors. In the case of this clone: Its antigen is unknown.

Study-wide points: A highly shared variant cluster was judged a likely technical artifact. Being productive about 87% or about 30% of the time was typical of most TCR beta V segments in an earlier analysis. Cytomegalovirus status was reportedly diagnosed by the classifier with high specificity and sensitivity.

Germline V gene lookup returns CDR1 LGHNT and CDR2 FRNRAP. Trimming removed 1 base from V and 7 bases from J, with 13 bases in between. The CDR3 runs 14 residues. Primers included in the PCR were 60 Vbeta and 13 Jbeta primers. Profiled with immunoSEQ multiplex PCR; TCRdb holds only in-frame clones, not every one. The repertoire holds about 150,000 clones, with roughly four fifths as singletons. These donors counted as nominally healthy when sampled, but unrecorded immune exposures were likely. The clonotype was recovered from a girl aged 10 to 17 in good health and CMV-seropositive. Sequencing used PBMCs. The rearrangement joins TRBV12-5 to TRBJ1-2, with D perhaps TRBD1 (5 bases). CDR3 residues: CASGLDQGSPGYTF. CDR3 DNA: TGTGCTAGTGGTTTGGACCAGGGTTCGCCTGGCTACACCTTC.